The clone carrying this TCR beta chain was picked up one time. Antigen: not known. These data are taken from a study of beta chain features in type 1 diabetes. For the study at large: About 110,000,000 sorted cells were examined across all samples. Findings of the study overall: Patients with Type 1 diabetes showed moderately but significantly shorter TCRB CDR3s in all four CD4+ subsets.

Germline lookup yields CDR1 SEHNR and CDR2 FQNEAQ (reference sequence). The V and J ends lost 4 bases and 7 bases respectively, with 11 bases between them. This CDR3 has 13 amino acids. Expressed TCRB transcripts were sequenced because the isolated RNA had all been reverse transcribed beforehand. Only in-frame clones appear in the TCRdb table, and some are missing; sequencing was by immunoSEQ multiplex PCR. The repertoire consists of 160,000 or so clones, with around 63% occurring once and the leading ten covering approximately 0.09%. The specimen sequenced was naive CD4+ T cells from blood. The TCR originated in a man under 40 with type 1 diabetes. The V and J genes are TRBV7-9 and TRBJ1-5; D possibly corresponds to TRBD1 (6 bases). CDR3 in amino acids: CASSYGRGQPQHF. CDR3 DNA sequence: TGTGCCAGCAGCTACGGGAGGGGGCAGCCCCAGCATTTT.